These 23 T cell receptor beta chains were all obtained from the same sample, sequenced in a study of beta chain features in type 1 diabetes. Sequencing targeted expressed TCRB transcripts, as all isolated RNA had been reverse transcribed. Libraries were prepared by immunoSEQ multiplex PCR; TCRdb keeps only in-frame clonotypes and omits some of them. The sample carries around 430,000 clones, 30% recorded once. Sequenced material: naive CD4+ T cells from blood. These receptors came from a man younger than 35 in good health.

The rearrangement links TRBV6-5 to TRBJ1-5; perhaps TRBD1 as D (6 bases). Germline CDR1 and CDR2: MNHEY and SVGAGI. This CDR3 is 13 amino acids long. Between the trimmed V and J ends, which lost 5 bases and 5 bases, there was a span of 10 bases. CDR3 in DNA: TGTGCCAGCAGTCAAGACAGGTATCAGCCCCAGCATTTT. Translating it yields CASSQDRYQPQHF.

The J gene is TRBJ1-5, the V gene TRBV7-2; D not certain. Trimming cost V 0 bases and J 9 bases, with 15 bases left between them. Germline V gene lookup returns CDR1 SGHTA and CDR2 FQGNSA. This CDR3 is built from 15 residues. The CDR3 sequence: CASSLAGAIIRPQHF. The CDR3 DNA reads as TGTGCCAGCAGCTTAGCTGGCGCCATAATCAGGCCCCAGCATTTT.

CDR3 sequence: CSVGLGQGTEAFF. The CDR3 DNA follows: TGCAGCGTTGGACTAGGACAGGGGACTGAAGCTTTCTTT. The gene calls are TRBV29-1 and TRBJ1-1, with TRBD1 identical over 9 bases. V dropped 4 bases and J dropped 5; count of bases not matched to a gene: 5. The V gene's germline CDR1 is SQVTM and CDR2 ANQGSEA. The CDR3 has 13 amino acids.

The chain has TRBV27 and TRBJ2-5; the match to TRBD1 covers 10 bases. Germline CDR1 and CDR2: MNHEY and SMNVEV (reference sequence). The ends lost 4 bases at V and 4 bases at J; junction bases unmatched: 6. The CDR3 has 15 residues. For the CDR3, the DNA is TGTGCCAGCAGTTACCTCGACAGGGGGCGAGAGACCCAGTACTTC. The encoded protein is CASSYLDRGRETQYF.

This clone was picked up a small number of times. CDR3 in DNA: TGCAGTGCTGAGCGGGAGTACGAGCAGTACTTC. Its translation: CSAEREYEQYF. J is TRBJ2-7 and V is TRBV20-1, with TRBD2 identical over 8 bases. The CDR3 loop spans 11 amino acids. Trimming removed 5 bases from V and 4 bases from J; junction bases left unmatched: 1. The V gene's germline CDR1 is DFQATT and CDR2 SNEGSKA (reference sequence).

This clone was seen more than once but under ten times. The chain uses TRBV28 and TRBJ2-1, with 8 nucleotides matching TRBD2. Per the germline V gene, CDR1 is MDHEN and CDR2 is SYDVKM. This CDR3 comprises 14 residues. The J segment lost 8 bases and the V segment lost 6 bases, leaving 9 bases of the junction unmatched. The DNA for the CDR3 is TGTGCCAGCAGACCTCCGGGACTAGTTCATGAGCAGTTCTTC. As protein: CASRPPGLVHEQFF.

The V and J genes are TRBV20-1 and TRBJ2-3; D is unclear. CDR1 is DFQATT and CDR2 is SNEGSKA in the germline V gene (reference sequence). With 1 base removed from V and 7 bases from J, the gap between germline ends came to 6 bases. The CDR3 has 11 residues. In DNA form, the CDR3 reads TGCAGTGCTAGAGTGGCTAATACGCAGTATTTT. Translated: CSARVANTQYF.

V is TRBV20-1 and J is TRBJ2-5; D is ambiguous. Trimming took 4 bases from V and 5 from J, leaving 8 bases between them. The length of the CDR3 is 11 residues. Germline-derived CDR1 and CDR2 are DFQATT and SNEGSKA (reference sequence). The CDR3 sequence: CSAKRVETQYF. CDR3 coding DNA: TGCAGTGCTAAAAGGGTGGAGACCCAGTACTTC.

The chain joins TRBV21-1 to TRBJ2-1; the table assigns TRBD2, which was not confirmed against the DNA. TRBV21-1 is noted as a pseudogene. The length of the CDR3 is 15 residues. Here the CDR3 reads CASRKRGGCPNEQFF. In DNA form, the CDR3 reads TGTGCCAGCAGAAAGCGGGGGGGCTGCCCCAATGAGCAGTTCTTC.

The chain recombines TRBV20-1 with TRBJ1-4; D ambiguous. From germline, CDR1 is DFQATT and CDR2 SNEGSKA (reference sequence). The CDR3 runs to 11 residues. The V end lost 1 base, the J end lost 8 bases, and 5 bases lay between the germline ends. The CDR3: CSARGAEKLFF. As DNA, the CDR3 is TGCAGTGCTAGAGGAGCGGAAAAACTGTTTTTT.

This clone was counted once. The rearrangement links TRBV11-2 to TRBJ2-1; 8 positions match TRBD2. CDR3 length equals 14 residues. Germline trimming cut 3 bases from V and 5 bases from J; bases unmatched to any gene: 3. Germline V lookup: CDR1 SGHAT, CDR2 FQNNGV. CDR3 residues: CASSFRREDNEQFF. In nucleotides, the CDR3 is TGTGCCAGCAGCTTTCGGCGGGAGGACAATGAGCAGTTCTTC.

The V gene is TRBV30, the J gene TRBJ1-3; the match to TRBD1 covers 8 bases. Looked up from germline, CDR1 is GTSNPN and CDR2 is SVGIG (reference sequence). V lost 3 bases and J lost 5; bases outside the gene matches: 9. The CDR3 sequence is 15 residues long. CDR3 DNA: TGTGCCTGGAGCGACAGGGGAGCTCTGCGAAACACCATATATTTT. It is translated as CAWSDRGALRNTIYF.

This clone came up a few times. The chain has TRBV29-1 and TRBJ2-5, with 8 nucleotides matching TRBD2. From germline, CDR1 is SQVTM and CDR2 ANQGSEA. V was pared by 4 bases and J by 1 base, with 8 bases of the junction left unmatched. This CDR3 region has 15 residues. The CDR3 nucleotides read TGCAGCGTTGGAGCGGGAGCCTCCATCCAAGAGACCCAGTACTTC. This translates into CSVGAGASIQETQYF.

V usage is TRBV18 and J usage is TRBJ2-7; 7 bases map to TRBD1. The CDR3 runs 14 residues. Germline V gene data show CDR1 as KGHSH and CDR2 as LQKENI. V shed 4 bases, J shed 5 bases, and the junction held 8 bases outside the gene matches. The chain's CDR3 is CASSLGQVWDEQYF. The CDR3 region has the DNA TGTGCCAGCTCACTCGGACAGGTTTGGGACGAGCAGTACTTC.

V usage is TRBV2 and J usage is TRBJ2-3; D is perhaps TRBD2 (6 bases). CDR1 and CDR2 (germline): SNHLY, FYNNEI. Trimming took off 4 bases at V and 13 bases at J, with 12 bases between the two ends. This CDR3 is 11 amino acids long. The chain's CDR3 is CASSAETRKYF. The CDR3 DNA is TGTGCCAGCAGTGCGGAGACTAGGAAGTATTTT.

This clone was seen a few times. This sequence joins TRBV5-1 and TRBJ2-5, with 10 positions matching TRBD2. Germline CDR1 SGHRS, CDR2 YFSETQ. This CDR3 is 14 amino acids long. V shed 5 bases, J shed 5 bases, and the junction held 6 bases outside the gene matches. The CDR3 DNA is TGCGCCAGCAGTTTAGCGGGAGGCCGCGAGACCCAGTACTTC. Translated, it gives CASSLAGGRETQYF. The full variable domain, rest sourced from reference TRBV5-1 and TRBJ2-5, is KAGVTQTPRYLIKTRGQQVTLSCSPISGHRSVSWYQQTPGQGLQFLFEYFSETQRNKGNFPGRFSGRQFSNSRSEMNVSTLELGDSALYLCASSLAGGRETQYFGPGTRLLVL.

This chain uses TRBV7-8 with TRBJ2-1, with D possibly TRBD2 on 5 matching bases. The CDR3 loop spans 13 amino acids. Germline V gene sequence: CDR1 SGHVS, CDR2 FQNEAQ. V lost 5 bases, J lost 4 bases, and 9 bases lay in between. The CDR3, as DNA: TGTGCCAGCAGCCAGGACTCGTACAATGAGCAGTTCTTC. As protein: CASSQDSYNEQFF.

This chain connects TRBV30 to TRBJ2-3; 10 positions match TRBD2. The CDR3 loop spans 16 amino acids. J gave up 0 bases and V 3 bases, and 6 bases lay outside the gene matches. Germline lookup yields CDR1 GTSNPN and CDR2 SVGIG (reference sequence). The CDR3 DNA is TGTGCCTGGAGAAGCGGGAGGGCCTCGAGCACAGATACGCAGTATTTT. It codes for CAWRSGRASSTDTQYF.

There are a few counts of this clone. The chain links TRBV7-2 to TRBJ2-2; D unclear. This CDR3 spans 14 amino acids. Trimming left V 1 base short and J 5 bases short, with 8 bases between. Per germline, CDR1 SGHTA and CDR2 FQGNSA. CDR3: CASSLDQSTGELFF. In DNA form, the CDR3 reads TGTGCCAGCAGCTTAGACCAGTCGACCGGGGAGCTGTTTTTT.

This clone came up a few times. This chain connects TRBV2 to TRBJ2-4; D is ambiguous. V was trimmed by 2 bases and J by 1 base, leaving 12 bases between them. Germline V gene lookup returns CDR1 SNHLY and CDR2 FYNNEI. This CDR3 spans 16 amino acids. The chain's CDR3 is CASSERGSSAKNIQYF. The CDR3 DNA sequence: TGTGCCAGCAGTGAAAGAGGAAGCAGTGCCAAAAACATTCAGTACTTC. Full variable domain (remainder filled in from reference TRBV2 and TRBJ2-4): EPEVTQTPSHQVTQMGQEVILRCVPISNHLYFYWYRQILGQKVEFLVSFYNNEISEKSEIFDDQFSVERPDGSNFTLKIRSTKLEDSAMYFCASSERGSSAKNIQYFGAGTRLSVL.

The CDR3 loop reads CASSVVAGGSYEQYF. DNA of the CDR3: TGTGCCAGCAGCGTAGTGGCGGGAGGGTCCTACGAGCAGTACTTC. This sequence joins TRBV9 and TRBJ2-5, with 9 nucleotides matching TRBD2. The DNA end favors TRBJ2-7, so the J call may be wrong. The CDR3 spans 15 residues. CDR1 is SGDLS and CDR2 is YYNGEE in the germline V gene.

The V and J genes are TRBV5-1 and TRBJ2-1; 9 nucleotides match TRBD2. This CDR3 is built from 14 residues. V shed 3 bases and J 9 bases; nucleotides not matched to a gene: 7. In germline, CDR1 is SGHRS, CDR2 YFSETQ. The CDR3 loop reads CASSSVAGEGEQFF. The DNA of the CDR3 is TGCGCCAGCAGCTCCGTAGCGGGAGAAGGTGAGCAGTTCTTC.

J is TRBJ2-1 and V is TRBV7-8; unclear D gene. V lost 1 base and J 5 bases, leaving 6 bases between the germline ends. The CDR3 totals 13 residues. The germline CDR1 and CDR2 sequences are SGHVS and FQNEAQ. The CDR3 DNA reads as TGTGCCAGCAGCTTAGATCTCAACAATGAGCAGTTCTTC. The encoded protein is CASSLDLNNEQFF.